Listed below are T cell receptor beta chains from one sample, sequenced in a study of shared clonotypes between healthy human individuals. Data came from immunoSEQ multiplex PCR; TCRdb stores just in-frame clones and leaves some out. The sample records 2 million to 2.5 million clones, about 94% being singletons. Sequences were obtained from naive CD4+ T cells sorted from blood. Receptors were obtained from a man aged 18 to 35 in good health. CDR3s include the opening cysteine and the closing phenylalanine or tryptophan. A D gene is named only where the DNA matches it firmly. Expanded clones are given a class, and other clones once, few, many or no size at all.

clone_size,j_call,cdr3_length,d_call,v_call,cdr3_nt,cdr3_aa
-,TRBJ2-6,17,-,TRBV27,TGTGCCAGCAGTACCCGCCCGAGGGACTCTGGGGCCAACGTCCTGACTTTC,CASSTRPRDSGANVLTF
-,TRBJ2-7,13,TRBD2,TRBV18,TGTGCCAGCTCACCGGGACTAGTCTACGAGCAGTACTTC,CASSPGLVYEQYF
-,TRBJ2-2,16,-,TRBV10-1,TGCGCCAGCAGTGAGTCCTCGGTAGGAAGAACCGGGGAGCTGTTTTTT,CASSESSVGRTGELFF
-,TRBJ1-2,17,TRBD1,TRBV28,TGTGCCAGCAGCCCAGAGGGGGGGACAGGGGCCACCTATGGCTACACCTTC,CASSPEGGTGATYGYTF
once,TRBJ2-7,15,-,TRBV9,TGTGCCAGCAGCCCCCCTGGAGGAAACTCCTACGAGCAGTACTTC,CASSPPGGNSYEQYF
-,TRBJ2-7,16,-,TRBV11-2,TGTGCCAGCAGCTTAGTGCCAGGACTTACAACCTACGAGCAGTACTTC,CASSLVPGLTTYEQYF
-,TRBJ1-1,14,-,TRBV21-1,TGTGCCAGCAGCTCACAGGGGAGGGGCACTGAAGCTTTCTTT,CASSSQGRGTEAFF
-,TRBJ1-1,14,-,TRBV18,TGTGCCAGCTCAGGGTTCGTGGGGAACACTGAAGCTTTCTTT,CASSGFVGNTEAFF
-,TRBJ1-5,15,-,TRBV19,TGTGCCAGTAGTTGGACATTTGTGGGCAATCAGCCCCAGCATTTT,CASSWTFVGNQPQHF
once,TRBJ2-3,19,-,TRBV9,TGTGCCAGCAGCGTACTGGGGCAGGGGTTTGGTTTGGGCACAGATACGCAGTATTTT,CASSVLGQGFGLGTDTQYF
few,TRBJ2-2,15,TRBD1,TRBV11-2,TGTGCCAGCAGTACAGGACAGGGTTGGACCGGGGAGCTGTTTTTT,CASSTGQGWTGELFF
-,TRBJ2-3,13,-,TRBV2,TGTGCCAGCAGTTTTTCCTTGTCAGATACGCAGTATTTT,CASSFSLSDTQYF
-,TRBJ2-7,12,TRBD1,TRBV28,TGTGCCAGCAGGGCCCGGGACAGGGGACCGTACTTC,CASRARDRGPYF
-,TRBJ1-2,14,TRBD1,TRBV13,TGTGCCAGCAGCCTCCGGACAGGGAGTGATGGCTACACCTTC,CASSLRTGSDGYTF
once,TRBJ2-1,17,TRBD2,TRBV4-3,TGCGCCAGCAGCCAGTCACCCGGGACTAGCGGGATCAATGAGCAGTTCTTC,CASSQSPGTSGINEQFF
-,TRBJ2-2,18,TRBD1,TRBV15,TGTGCCACCAGCAGAGCGAGGGCAGGGGGCGCGAGCACCGGGGAGCTGTTTTTT,CATSRARAGGASTGELFF
-,TRBJ2-1,15,TRBD2,TRBV27,TGTGCCAGCAGCCCTAGCGGGGGGGCCTACAATGAGCAGTTCTTC,CASSPSGGAYNEQFF
-,TRBJ2-7,15,-,TRBV18,TGTGCCAGCTCACCAGCTGGACTATCTTCTTACGAGCAGTACTTC,CASSPAGLSSYEQYF
-,TRBJ1-2,15,-,TRBV4-3,TGCGCCAGCAGCCAAGATGGCAGCGGAAGGGATGGCTACACCTTC,CASSQDGSGRDGYTF
-,TRBJ2-7,14,TRBD1,TRBV18,TGTGCCAGCTCACCTCGACAGGGGAGGTACGAGCAGTACTTC,CASSPRQGRYEQYF
-,TRBJ1-3,13,-,TRBV10-3,TGTGCCGCCAACTCAGGGACGGGAAACACCATATATTTT,CAANSGTGNTIYF
-,TRBJ2-5,13,-,TRBV11-2,TGTGCCAGCAGCTTAGGCTCCCTCCAGACCCAGTACTTC,CASSLGSLQTQYF
-,TRBJ2-1,13,-,TRBV5-4,TGTGCCAGCAGCCCGTCTCCCTTAGCGGTCCAGTTCTTC,CASSPSPLAVQFF
-,TRBJ1-2,13,TRBD1,TRBV27,TGTGCCAGCAGAGACAACAGGGGTGATGGCTACACCTTC,CASRDNRGDGYTF
-,TRBJ1-1,15,-,TRBV29-1,TGCAGCGTTGTTCCGGGGGGCCGGGGGAACACTGAAGCTTTCTTT,CSVVPGGRGNTEAFF
-,TRBJ1-2,11,-,TRBV6-6,TGTGCCAGCAGTTCTGGAGGGGGCTACACCTTC,CASSSGGGYTF
once,TRBJ1-6,15,-,TRBV19,TGTGCCAGTACCCCCGCCGGGAGAGGCAATTCACCCCTCCACTTT,CASTPAGRGNSPLHF
-,TRBJ2-3,16,-,TRBV6-5,TGTGCCAGCAGTTATTTCGGGACGGCTAGCACAGATACGCAGTATTTT,CASSYFGTASTDTQYF
-,TRBJ2-5,15,-,TRBV5-1,TGCGCCAGCAGCTTGGTGGGGAAGCCCCAAGAGACCCAGTACTTC,CASSLVGKPQETQYF
-,TRBJ1-6,13,-,TRBV5-1,TGCGCCAGCAGCTTGGATTTCTCTTCACCCCTCCACTTT,CASSLDFSSPLHF
-,TRBJ2-1,15,TRBD2,TRBV7-9,TGTGCCAGCAGCCGTCTAGCGGGAGAATTAAATGAGCAGTTCTTC,CASSRLAGELNEQFF
-,TRBJ2-3,14,TRBD2,TRBV19,TGTGCCAGTAGTCCCGGACTAGCTCGAGATACGCAGTATTTT,CASSPGLARDTQYF
-,TRBJ2-7,13,-,TRBV10-3,TGTGCCATCAGCCTCAGGGGCGAGGGCGAGCAGTACTTC,CAISLRGEGEQYF
-,TRBJ1-2,15,-,TRBV7-2,TGTGCCAGCAGCTTAGCGTTTACAGGGCAGGATGGCTACACCTTC,CASSLAFTGQDGYTF
-,TRBJ2-7,12,-,TRBV29-1,TGCAGCGCCGGTCATGGGTCCTACGAGCAGTACTTC,CSAGHGSYEQYF
-,TRBJ2-3,16,-,TRBV13,TGTGCCAGCAGCTCGACGACTGGAATCCAAACAGATACGCAGTATTTT,CASSSTTGIQTDTQYF
-,TRBJ2-7,14,-,TRBV25-1,TGTGCCAGCAGTGTATCGTACGGGGCCTCCGAGCAGTACTTC,CASSVSYGASEQYF
few,TRBJ1-2,13,TRBD1,TRBV2,TGTGCCAGCAGTGTCCAGGGGGCCGATGGCTACACCTTC,CASSVQGADGYTF
-,TRBJ2-7,15,TRBD1,TRBV30,TGTGCCTGGAGCCTCACCGGGACAGGGTTCTACGAGCAGTACTTC,CAWSLTGTGFYEQYF
-,TRBJ2-5,14,-,TRBV4-1,TGCGCCAGCAGCCTCTCTGGCCAGGGGGAGACCCAGTACTTC,CASSLSGQGETQYF
-,TRBJ2-5,14,TRBD2,TRBV28,TGTGCCAGCAGTTCGGGCAGGGAGGGAGAGACCCAGTACTTC,CASSSGREGETQYF
-,TRBJ1-1,15,-,TRBV7-3,TGTGCCAGCAGCTTAAGTACGGTTTTGTACACTGAAGCTTTCTTT,CASSLSTVLYTEAFF
-,TRBJ1-6,17,-,TRBV11-2,TGTGCCAGCAGCTTACTTTCAGGGAGCTCCTATAATTCACCCCTCCACTTT,CASSLLSGSSYNSPLHF
-,TRBJ1-1,15,-,TRBV5-1,TGCGCCAGCAGCTTGGGGTTCACAGGTAACACTGAAGCTTTCTTT,CASSLGFTGNTEAFF
-,TRBJ2-7,13,TRBD1,TRBV7-9,TGTGCCAGCACCCGGACAGGGGGCACCGAGCAGTACTTC,CASTRTGGTEQYF
-,TRBJ2-4,16,-,TRBV4-1,TGCGCCAGCAGCCAAGAAGGCGGAAAAGCCAAAAACATTCAGTACTTC,CASSQEGGKAKNIQYF
-,TRBJ1-3,15,-,TRBV7-2,TGTGCCAGCAGCTTAACGGGGGCCTCTGGAAACACCATATATTTT,CASSLTGASGNTIYF
-,TRBJ1-1,12,-,TRBV15,TGTGCCACCAGCAGAGGGGACACTGAAGCTTTCTTT,CATSRGDTEAFF
-,TRBJ1-2,22,TRBD1,TRBV28,TGTGCCGTTAATCTACGCACCAACAACGAGTATGGGACAGGGGTCCTCAACTATGGCTACACCTTC,CAVNLRTNNEYGTGVLNYGYTF
-,TRBJ1-3,14,-,TRBV18,TGTGCCAGCTCACCACCGACGGAGGGAAACACCATATATTTT,CASSPPTEGNTIYF
-,TRBJ2-4,15,TRBD1,TRBV6-1,TGTGCCAGCAGTGAATTGTTGACAGGGAAAAACATTCAGTACTTC,CASSELLTGKNIQYF
-,TRBJ2-7,13,-,TRBV30,TGTGCCTGGAGTAATAGCGTCGGCGGCGAGCAGTACTTC,CAWSNSVGGEQYF
-,TRBJ1-4,15,-,TRBV6-6,TGTGCCAGCAGTTACGGGGGTTCAACTAATGAAAAACTGTTTTTT,CASSYGGSTNEKLFF
-,TRBJ2-7,15,TRBD2,TRBV5-4,TGTGCCAGCAGTTCGACTGGACTAGCGGGAGGGGAGCAGTACTTC,CASSSTGLAGGEQYF